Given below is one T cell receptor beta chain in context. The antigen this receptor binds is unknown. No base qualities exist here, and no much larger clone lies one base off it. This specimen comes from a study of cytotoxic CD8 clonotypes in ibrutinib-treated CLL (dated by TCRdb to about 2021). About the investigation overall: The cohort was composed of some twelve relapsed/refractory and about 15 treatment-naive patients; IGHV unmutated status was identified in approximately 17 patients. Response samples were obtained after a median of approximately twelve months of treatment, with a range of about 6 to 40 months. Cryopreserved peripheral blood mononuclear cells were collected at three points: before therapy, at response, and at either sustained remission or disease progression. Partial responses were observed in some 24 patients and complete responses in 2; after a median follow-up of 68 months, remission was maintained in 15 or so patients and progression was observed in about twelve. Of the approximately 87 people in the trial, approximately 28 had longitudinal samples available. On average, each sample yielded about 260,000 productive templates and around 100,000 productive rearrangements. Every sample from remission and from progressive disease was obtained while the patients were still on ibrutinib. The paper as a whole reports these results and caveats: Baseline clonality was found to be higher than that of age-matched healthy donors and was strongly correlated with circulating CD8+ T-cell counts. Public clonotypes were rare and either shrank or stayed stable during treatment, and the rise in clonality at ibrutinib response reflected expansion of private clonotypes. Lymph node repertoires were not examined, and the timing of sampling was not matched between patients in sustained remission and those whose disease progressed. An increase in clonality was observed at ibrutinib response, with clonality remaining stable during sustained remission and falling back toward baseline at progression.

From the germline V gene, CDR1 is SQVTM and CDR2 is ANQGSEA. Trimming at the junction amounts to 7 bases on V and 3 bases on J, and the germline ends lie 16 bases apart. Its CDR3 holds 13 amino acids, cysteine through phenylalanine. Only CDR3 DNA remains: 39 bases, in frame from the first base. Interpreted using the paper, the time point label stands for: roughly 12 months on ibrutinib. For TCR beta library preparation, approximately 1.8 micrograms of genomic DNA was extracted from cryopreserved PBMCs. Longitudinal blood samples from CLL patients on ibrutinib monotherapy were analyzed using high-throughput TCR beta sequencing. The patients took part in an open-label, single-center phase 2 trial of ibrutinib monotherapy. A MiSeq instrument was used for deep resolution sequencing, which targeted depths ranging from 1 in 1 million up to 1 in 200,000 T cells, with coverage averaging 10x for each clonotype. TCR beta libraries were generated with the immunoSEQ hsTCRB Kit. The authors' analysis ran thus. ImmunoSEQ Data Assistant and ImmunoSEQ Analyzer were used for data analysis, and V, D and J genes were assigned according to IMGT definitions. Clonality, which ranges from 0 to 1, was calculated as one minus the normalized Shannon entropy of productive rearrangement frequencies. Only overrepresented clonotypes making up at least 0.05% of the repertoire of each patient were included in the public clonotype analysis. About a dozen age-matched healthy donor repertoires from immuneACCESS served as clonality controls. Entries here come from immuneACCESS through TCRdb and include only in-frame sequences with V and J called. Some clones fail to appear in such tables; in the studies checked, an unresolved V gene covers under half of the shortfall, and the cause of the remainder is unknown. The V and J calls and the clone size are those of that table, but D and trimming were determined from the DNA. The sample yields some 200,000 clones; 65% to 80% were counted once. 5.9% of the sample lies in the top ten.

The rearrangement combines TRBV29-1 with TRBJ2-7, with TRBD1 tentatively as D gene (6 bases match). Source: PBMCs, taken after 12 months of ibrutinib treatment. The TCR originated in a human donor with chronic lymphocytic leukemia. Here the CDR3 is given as CSGSLGQHYEQYF. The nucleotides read TGCAGCGGTTCCCTCGGACAGCACTACGAGCAGTACTTC.